The T cell receptor beta chain described here comes from a study of cytomegalovirus exposure and HLA in healthy donors (dated by TCRdb to 2015 to 2018). Looking at the study overall: An earlier analysis of several hundred of the donors reported roughly 270 Gb of sequence data and around 110 million unique TCR beta sequences from roughly 180 million T cells. A later analysis re-examined previously published TCR beta repertoires from roughly 720 donors and added high-resolution HLA genotyping to investigate patterns of TCR occurrence. HLA typing included class I and class II loci at four-digit resolution. An earlier analysis of around 540 of the donors applied high-throughput TCR beta sequencing to assess whether each TCR beta V gene segment acted as functional or pseudogenic. Rather than drawing on any new phenotypic data, the later analysis identified candidate immune exposures from TCR beta sequences and the way those sequences occurred across donors. Among about 400 genotyped donors of the cohort, an average of approximately 240,000 unique TCR beta nucleotide sequences was sequenced per donor, of which about 18% were non-productive. Donor age, sex, ethnicity and CMV serostatus were compiled alongside the repertoire data. Among the roughly 390 genotyped donors, roughly 80% belonged to the genetic ancestry cluster associated with self-reported Caucasian donors. Along with the approximately 600-subject first cohort, a separate validation cohort of over 90 different subjects was used. Typing coverage differed by locus: A, B, C, DRB1 and DQB1 were typed in about 620-640 donors, DQA1 in 500 to 550, DPA1 in approximately 600, and DPB1 in 450 to 480. Every repertoire in the discovery cohort had been generated on one and the same sequencing platform. Roughly 5 DR-DQ haplotypes were handled as single units for association and clustering because linkage in the cohort was strong. The T cell repertoires of under 700 subjects were profiled by immunosequencing and related to cytomegalovirus serostatus. An early release covering 550 to 650 HLA-typed donors comprised approximately 290 gigabases of sequencing data and some 79 million unique TCR sequences. The study was designed to test whether signatures of past pathogen exposure could be identified by cataloging public T cell receptors. Genome-wide SNP genotypes for about 65% of the roughly 670 donors were used in a later genetic analysis, which treated that subset as a discovery cohort. High-throughput TCR immunosequencing, statistical association of individual TCRs with disease status, and machine learning were combined to predict cytomegalovirus infection status. Study-wide findings and limitations: In this cohort, only TCR beta chains were sequenced, and detectable features were limited by the absence of alpha or paired-chain data. In vitro tests confirmed that a few of the cytomegalovirus-associated TCR beta chains recognize cytomegalovirus antigens. V-gene and J-gene trimming of TCR beta chains was associated with a missense DCLRE1C variant in a later genetic analysis, and the association was replicated in an independent cohort. Because the 87-base-pair reads could not distinguish some IMGT-functional V segments, including TRBV6-2 and TRBV6-3, those segments were excluded. A later analysis found that TCR association rates varied across HLA loci, with DRB1 alleles showing the most associated TCRs and HLA-C alleles the fewest. The presence/absence analyses assumed that sequencing depth was roughly uniform across donors, and that assumption may not be true. According to the authors, the approach could potentially be generalized to other disease states and immunological phenotypes. In the study, some 160 TCR beta chains were listed as associated with cytomegalovirus. Correlated functional status among segregating V segments might be attributable to linkage disequilibrium, but an unknown experimental factor could not be ruled out. Compared with equally common non-associated chains, HLA-associated TCR beta chains in a later analysis were more clonally expanded and had lower generation probabilities. Assigning TCR associations to individual alleles was difficult when HLA alleles, especially DR and DQ, strongly co-occurred. In a later analysis, 15,000 to 20,000 TCR beta sequences were associated with specific HLA alleles at a false discovery rate of 0.05. Most CMV-associated TCR beta chains appeared to be HLA-restricted in a later analysis, and the HLA associations seemed to be driven largely by CMV exposure. A cluster of highly shared sequence variants was judged likely to represent a technical artifact of the sequencing pipeline. For the cohort, immune exposure information was limited to CMV serostatus. While some public TCRs were present in many individuals, most TCR sequences turned up only very rarely across donors. HLA typing was unavailable for some donors at each locus, so association tests used only the typed subset. In an earlier analysis of fewer than 700 of the donors, most TCR beta V segments appeared in productive rearrangements about 87% or about 30% of the time, broadly matching IMGT annotations. About 17 rarely observed V segments, including chromosome 9 orphons, were excluded from the earlier analysis of several hundred of the donors because counts were too low. The classifier was reported to diagnose cytomegalovirus status with high specificity and sensitivity in both the original and validation cohorts. In a later genetic analysis, fewer N-insertions in productive TCRs were reported among donors in an Asian-associated ancestry cluster than the approximately 630-donor mean. In a later analysis, several top co-occurrence clusters were reported to appear linked to parvovirus B19, influenza, CMV and Epstein-Barr virus. A further reported finding was that TCR beta sequences accurately predicted the HLA-A and HLA-B alleles for most subjects in the first cohort.

The method behind the library was the immunoSEQ multiplex PCR assay. For the multiplex PCR, a mixture combining 60 forward primers for TCR Vbeta segments and 13 reverse primers for TCR Jbeta segments was used. Amplification of the CDR3 region of rearranged TCR beta genes was performed with a multiplex PCR assay on genomic DNA. The amplified TCR beta libraries were sequenced on the Illumina HiSeq System as 87-base-pair reads. As for the authors' bioinformatics: In a later analysis, 70 million to 95 million unique TCR beta chains were counted across the 500 to 850 repertoires, and roughly 11 million of these chains were shared by at least two donors. A nearest-neighbor algorithm error-corrected the raw reads and collapsed the reads into unique sequences, merging closely related sequences to remove PCR and sequencing errors. To assign V, D and J gene segments, CDR3 sequences were aligned to IMGT reference sequences. Each retained sequence needed at least a six-nucleotide match to both a V gene segment and a J gene segment. A rearrangement counted as productive if the CDR3 had no stop codons and remained in frame with V and J, and every other rearrangement counted as non-productive. CDR3 was defined by IMGT convention, running from the second conserved V-encoded cysteine to the conserved J-encoded phenylalanine. In an earlier analysis of around 570 of the donors, sequences lacking an unambiguous match to a single V gene segment were excluded. An earlier analysis of a few hundred of the donors classified V segments as functional when productive rearrangements were above 56.7% and as segregating when the standard deviation between donors was above 5%. To diagnose cytomegalovirus status from the catalog of TCR beta chain sequences, a statistical classification framework was built. In a later analysis, TCR nucleotide sequences were compared against IMGT/GENE-DB human TR gene sequences so that V and J genes could be assigned. Using the TCRdist pipeline, a later analysis assigned CDR3 sequences along with most-parsimonious VDJ recombination scenarios. In a later analysis, every TCR beta chain was defined by the combination of its CDR3 amino acid sequence and its V-gene family, and reads without a unique V-gene family were dropped. As a way to deal with suspected cross-contamination and a sequencing artifact, a later analysis dropped approximately 570 nucleotide sequences that were highly shared and had low generation probability. A later analysis calculated a clonal expansion index for each public chain from normalized within-repertoire ranks of inferred template counts. In a later analysis, generation probabilities were computed with a VDJ recombination model fitted to out-of-frame rearrangements, and the resulting probabilities were checked against IGoR. In a later analysis, TCR-TCR, TCR-HLA and TCR-CMV co-occurrence was scored with hypergeometric tests, and a repertoire-size bias correction was applied to TCR pairs. In a later analysis, false discovery rates were estimated by permuting HLA or CMV assignments 20 times. A later analysis grouped co-occurring TCRs with DBSCAN, adding TCRdist sequence similarity when clustering within HLA-allele-positive subsets. For co-occurrence clustering, repertoires with fewer than 30,000 or more than 120,000 public chains were excluded, along with five repertoires with anomalous nucleotide sharing. The clones in this table, taken by TCRdb from immuneACCESS, are in-frame only. Not every clone is retained; where verified, under half of the shortfall comes from an unresolved V gene, and the cause of the rest is unknown. The V and J calls and clone size come from that table; D and trimming were worked out from the DNA. This sample has 100,000 to 120,000 clones in its table, and approximately 16% of those were observed once. The top ten clones comprise about 0.79% of the sample.

With respect to this clone: The specificity of this receptor is unknown. Base qualities are not recorded, but no much larger clone differs from it by a single base.

According to the germline V gene, CDR1 reads SGHNT and CDR2 reads YENEEA. Including the terminal cysteine and phenylalanine, the CDR3 comprises 13 residues. Only the CDR3 DNA stays, 39 bases, in frame from base 1. V gives up 0 bases and J gives up 1 base, and the segment between their germline ends measures 4 bases. The cohort consisted of approximately 690 healthy bone marrow donors. Cohort members were all nominally healthy when sampled, although unrecorded immune exposures were likely present. The donor tested CMV seronegative and was one of the 352 seronegative cohort members. Each donor provided a peripheral blood sample, and peripheral blood mononuclear cells were used for TCR beta sequencing. The Qiagen DNeasy Blood Extraction Kit was used to extract genomic DNA from the blood cell samples.

Specimen: PBMCs. This TCR came from a female donor in good health and CMV-seronegative. The V and J genes are TRBV11-3 and TRBJ2-7, with the D gene call left open. For the CDR3, the sequence is CASSLDNSYEQYF. The sequenced DNA is TGTGCCAGCAGCTTAGACAATTCCTACGAGCAGTACTTC.